Given below is one T cell receptor (beta chain) in context. Its antigen specificity is not known. No qualities accompany the bases; no much larger clone lies one base away. The roughly 39 donors, aged roughly 6 to 95 years, were systemically healthy Caucasian individuals from Russia. Each donor gave ten milliliters of peripheral blood, drawn into EDTA-treated Vacutainer tubes. Ficoll-Paque density-gradient centrifugation was used to isolate PBMCs, with at least 7 million obtained per sample. Trizol reagent was used to extract total RNA from PBMCs, with at least 5 micrograms per sample. For every donor, flow cytometry on a PBMC aliquot measured the percentage of naive CD45RAhigh/CD27high T cells. This sample stems from a study of blood T cells in healthy people across ages (dated by TCRdb to the mid-2010s). With respect to the entire study: In model experiments, roughly one uniquely barcoded TCR beta cDNA molecule per two T cells was captured by template switching. Using deep sequencing normalized with unique cDNA molecular identifiers, the study measured how TCR beta repertoire diversity changes with age. Donors were grouped into four age groups: young (average approximately 15 years), middle-aged (approximately 41), aged (approximately 67) and long-lived (approximately 82). To avoid experimental bias, donors of different ages were distributed randomly across sequencing lanes. The study analyzed two additional independent replicas of 1 million unique cDNA reads from the same blood draw for two donors, one aged 18 to 29 and one aged 80 or older.

CDR1 and CDR2, per the germline V gene, are KGHDR and SFDVKD. The CDR3 numbers 12 residues from cysteine through phenylalanine. Only the CDR3 DNA is retained, 36 bases long and in frame from the first base. V and J lose 7 bases and 6 bases, and a span of 8 bases separates them. What the authors observed across the whole study: Bulk unsorted PBMC profiling prevented conclusive comparison of naive and antigen-experienced compartments. Compared with the aged group, more naive CD4+ T cells, fewer expanded clones and increased TCR diversity were shown by the long-lived group, suggesting age selection. The CMV infection status of donors was not known, potentially confounding age-related changes in expanded clonotypes. As age increased, observed TCR beta diversity per million T cells dropped in a roughly linear way, and a significant reduction was already evident by age about 40. Estimates of total diversity from one million sequenced T cells were regarded as lower bounds and underestimates. The percentage of naive T cells measured by flow cytometry correlated strongly with observed TCR beta diversity.

The library was prepared using 5' RACE. Data came from an Illumina HiSeq 2500. A second roughly 6 to 12 cycle PCR used a sample-barcoded 5' primer and a J-beta primer mix. Each TCR beta cDNA molecule received a unique molecular identifier from a template-switch 5' adaptor carrying 12 random nucleotides. Each sample yielded at least 2.5 million CDR3-containing paired-end reads. First-strand cDNA was synthesized from all RNA with the Mint cDNA synthesis kit, primed by a TRBC-specific oligonucleotide. Following uracil-DNA glycosylase treatment, a first 18-cycle PCR with universal primers M1SS and BC2_uni_R was performed on all cDNA. The authors' analysis ran thus. Normalization of each sample was performed by random selection of 1 million high-quality reads, each carrying a distinct molecular identifier. Instead of being binned into consensus sequences, reads that shared molecular identifiers were thrown out. MiTCR, with a Q25 quality threshold and the strictest error-elimination algorithm, was used for CDR3 identification, clonotype clustering and error correction. Lower-bound total TCR beta diversity was estimated with a nonparametric unseen species model using Euler transformation. In-frame beta chains were kept once TCRdb had trimmed the public reads at Q25 with fastp and called clones with MiXCR. Every distinct CDR3 protein forms one entry, paired with its most common genes and DNA. The V and J calls follow TCRdb's processing rather than the paper's. The sample yields 650,000 to 1,000,000 distinct CDR3 sequences; about 34% were counted once. The ten largest clones take up around 13% of the sample.

Sample: blood. This chain is built from TRBV24-1 and TRBJ2-2; the D segment cannot be called with confidence. This receptor was identified in a man aged 18 to 30 in good health. The CDR3 here reads CATRTLSGELFF. The DNA sequence reads TGTGCCACCAGAACGCTTTCCGGGGAGCTGTTTTTT.